This TCR beta chain was sequenced in a study of T cell repertoires in cytomegalovirus infection. Findings of the study overall: Ex vivo responses were dominated by HLA-C-restricted CMV-specific TCR beta clonotypes.

TCRdb reprocessed the reads with MiXCR, giving one entry per CDR3 protein. The table includes 550,000 to 700,000 distinct CDR3 sequences, around two fifths detected once. Notes on this clonotype: Its target is not known.

This TCR derives from a human donor in good health (CMV status not recorded). Some clones in this sample may be carry-over from other donors' samples. This specimen consisted of cultured PBMCs, obtained from culture after CMV antigen stimulation.

CDR3 sequence: CASSKGDWGQFF. The CDR3, as DNA: TGTGCCAGCAGCAAGGGGGATTGGGGGCAGTTCTTC. This sequence joins TRBV7-9 and TRBJ2-1, with D tentatively TRBD1 (6 bases). The CDR3 has 12 amino acids. V was shortened by 5 bases and J by 12 bases, with 14 bases between the two germline ends. Germline assignment: CDR1 SEHNR and CDR2 FQNEAQ (reference sequence).